This T cell receptor beta chain was sequenced in a study of blood T cell repertoires in COVID-19. Turning to the study itself: Samples came from the United States, Italy and Spain, spanning acute and convalescent COVID-19.

The V and J ends lost 4 bases and 4 bases respectively, with 17 bases between them. This CDR3 comprises 15 residues. Germline loops: CDR1 MNHNY, CDR2 SVGAGI (reference sequence). In the original workflow: Amplification of reference gene primers was used by the study to estimate nucleated cell counts. The assay was immunoSEQ multiplex PCR, and TCRdb's table has in-frame clones only and misses some. V and J calls plus clone size are reproduced from that table; the DNA served to infer D and trimming. The sample holds roughly 100,000 clones, around 81% seen once. The clonotype was recovered from a woman in her seventies with acute or convalescent COVID-19. Input material: peripheral blood. The V call is TRBV6-6, the J call TRBJ2-7; TRBD2 might be the D (7 bases). CDR3 bases: TGTGCCAGCAGTTCCATTAGGGGGGGCACGTACGAGCAGTACTTC. Residues: CASSSIRGGTYEQYF.